This TCR beta chain was documented in a study of identical twins. From the 5' RACE reads, TCRdb called clonotypes with MiXCR, one entry per CDR3 protein. The sample shows hundreds of thousands of distinct CDR3 sequences, approximately 24% of them seen only once. The CDR3 extends over 16 amino acids. Trimming at V came to 7 bases and at J to 3 bases, leaving 15 bases not matched to a gene. Germline lookup yields CDR1 MNHEY and CDR2 SVGEGT. This sample was shared with a second study, whose subject was T cells expressing NK-cell markers. Turning to that study: These clonotypes additionally ranked first within the CD3+CD56-NKG2C+ fraction of several donors.

This chain links TRBV6-2 or TRBV6-3 with TRBJ2-7; TRBD2 matches at 7 bases. This clonotype was sampled from a woman between 18 and 30 years old in good health. Sequenced material: CD4+ T cells sorted from blood. The CDR3 protein is CASNPWTAGVVYEQYF. In DNA, the CDR3 is TGTGCCAGCAACCCTTGGACCGCGGGAGTCGTCTACGAGCAGTACTTC.